This record concerns one TCR beta chain sequence. Its antigen is as yet unknown. Each CDR3 protein is one row after TCRdb ran MiXCR on the 5' RACE reads. Of approximately 89,000 distinct CDR3 sequences listed, roughly 12% are singletons. The sample is drawn from a study of T-cell memory formation after mild COVID-19. Study in general: TCR clusters were largely donor specific.

Germline V CDR1 and CDR2: LGHNA, YSLEER. The CDR3 totals 14 residues. Trimming left V 3 bases short and J 4 bases short, with 12 bases between. Study results and limitations: Clones that contracted from day 15 to 85 were balanced CD4/CD8, while later expanders leaned CD4+. In second-wave clones peaking day 37, SARS-CoV-2 specificity remained unconfirmed. Contracting CD4+ clones sat mainly in CM and EM; CD8+ in EMRA.

The TCR was taken from a man aged 18 to 30 who had mild COVID-19 (a few samples of this study predate the infection). Cell type and time point are not known. The chain carries TRBV4-3 and TRBJ1-2, with a weak D call TRBD1 (5 bases). Sequences were obtained from PBMCs or a T cell subset sorted from them (not recorded which). CDR3 amino acids: CASSQDDSTYGYTF. The DNA of the CDR3 is TGCGCCAGCAGCCAGGACGACAGCACCTATGGCTACACCTTC.